This T cell receptor (beta chain) was captured by sequencing in a study of beta chain features in type 1 diabetes (dated by TCRdb to 2016 to 2019). Background on the whole study: No differences in mean age, gender distribution, total cell number or subset yield were found between patients and healthy donors. In the study, TCRB repertoires of sorted circulating CD4+ T cell subsets from recently diagnosed type 1 diabetes patients were compared with those of matched healthy donors. Naive and central memory subsets were obtained from all 30 or so donors, but regulatory and stem cell-like memory subsets were isolated from only 8 patients and roughly 8 healthy donors. A total of under 140,000,000 sorted cells were examined across all samples, and the number of cells per subset was strongly correlated with RNA yield. Findings and caveats that apply to the study as a whole: Because small numbers of individuals were included in the HLA sub-analyses, any influence of HLA type on TCRB rearrangement was left unresolved. In all four CD4+ subsets, TCRB CDR3 length was moderately but significantly shorter in type 1 diabetes patients. Naive, central memory and regulatory TCRB repertoires appeared more similar among patients than among healthy donors. Sequencing cDNA rather than genomic DNA could over-represent highly expressing activated cells, although activation and CD3 levels did not differ between groups. PCR may preferentially amplify shorter templates, but because patient and control samples were amplified and corrected together, any resulting skew would affect both groups equally. Patients with type 1 diabetes made fewer insertions and deleted more nucleotides at VDJ recombination sites, implying thymic rearrangement abnormalities.

A single peripheral blood draw of approximately 0.11 L on average was collected from each donor into heparinised tubes. A BD FACSAria II and a panel including CD45RO, CCR7, CD25, CD127, CD95 and CD27 were used to sort naive, central memory, regulatory and stem cell-like memory CD4+ T cells. Every sorted population had a purity above 98%. PBMCs were isolated right away by Lymphoprep density gradient centrifugation and were stained directly, without culture. To minimize batch effects, samples were stained and sorted in pairs, one healthy donor with one patient per experiment. The entire isolated RNA was reverse transcribed using the High Capacity cDNA Reverse Transcription Kit, and thus expressed TCRB transcripts were sequenced. Deep immunoSEQ sequencing was applied to naive, central memory and regulatory T cell samples, giving an average of roughly 3.5 million total reads per sample. Sorted cells were lysed in RLT buffer and RNA was extracted with DNase-treated RNeasy Micro or Mini kits, depending on cell number. Each cell subset was processed on its own to prevent cross-contamination, while patient and healthy donor samples were processed together. TCRB sequences were amplified from cDNA with the immunoSEQ multiplex PCR, producing 87-bp fragments spanning the CDR3 region. Amplicons were sequenced on the Illumina HiSeq platform. The authors' pipeline ran thus. Synthetic template baselines were used to correct PCR bias computationally, reads within Hamming distance 2 were collapsed together, and singletons that could not be merged were discarded. By aligning reads against IMGT, V, D and J genes, CDR3 length, and insertions or deletions at six rearrangement sites were assigned. Within each subset, clonotype counts were normalized to sorted cell number, and only after that were true diversity and Gini coefficients computed with the tcR R package. Repertoire sharing was quantified using the overlap coefficient calculated on TCRB nucleotide sequences. As a proxy for the pre-selection repertoire, out-of-frame TCRB sequences from naive cells were analyzed. The table was pulled from immuneACCESS by TCRdb, which kept in-frame rearrangements only. Such tables lose some clones; where checked, under half of the loss comes from unresolved V genes, and the rest has no known cause. Clonal size and the V and J genes are those of that table, whereas D and trimming came from the DNA. Across this sample there are about 740,000 clones, with about an eighth seen only once. Approximately 0.022% of the sample comes from the top ten.

A few counts support this clone. The target of this receptor is not known. No base qualities exist here, and no much larger clone lies one base off it. V and J are trimmed by 4 bases and 1 base, and the gene matches miss 9 bases of the junction. The cysteine opens and the phenylalanine closes a CDR3 of 16 amino acids. Solely the CDR3 DNA is kept, with 48 bases framed from the first base. The germline V gene sets CDR1 to MGHDK and CDR2 to SYGVNS. This sequence was found in a man aged 18 to 29 with type 1 diabetes. Sequencing was performed on naive CD4+ T cells from blood. Interpreted using the paper, the cell subset or site label stands for: true naive CD4+ T cells. The sequence joins TRBV25-1 to TRBJ2-7, and 8 junctional nucleotides match TRBD1. The sequenced DNA: TGTGCCAGCAGTGGTTTCGGACAGGGTTTATCCTACGAGCAGTACTTC. This codes for CASSGFGQGLSYEQYF.